This entry is about one T cell receptor beta chain. Its target is unknown. With cryopreserved PBMCs as the source, approximately 2 micrograms of genomic DNA went to TCR beta libraries. This sample is drawn from a study of cytotoxic CD8 clonotypes in ibrutinib-treated CLL. For the study at large: Following a median roughly 12 months of treatment, with a range of 6 to 36, response samples were taken.

General observations from the study: The study found baseline clonality above age-matched healthy donors, tracking circulating CD8+ T-cell counts.

V gave up 3 bases and J gave up 3 bases, with 9 bases separating them. Per the germline V gene, CDR1 is SGHDT and CDR2 is YYEEEE. The CDR3 is made up of 13 amino acids. The data were produced by immunoSEQ multiplex PCR, yet TCRdb's version contains in-frame clones alone and is incomplete. The data show some 130,000 clones, approximately 85% seen once. Here the sequenced sample was PBMCs, taken after 24 months of ibrutinib treatment. The V call is TRBV5-6, the J call TRBJ1-2; D uncertain. The sequence was collected from a human donor with chronic lymphocytic leukemia. The CDR3 here is CASSSAAHYGYTF. The DNA of the CDR3 is TGTGCCAGCAGCTCGGCTGCGCACTATGGCTACACCTTC. Looking up the rest from reference TRBV5-6 and TRBJ1-2 gives the full variable domain: DAGVTQSPTHLIKTRGQQVTLRCSPKSGHDTVSWYQQALGQGPQFIFQYYEEEERQRGNFPDRFSGHQFPNYSSELNVNALLLGDSALYLCASSSAAHYGYTFGSGTRLTVV.